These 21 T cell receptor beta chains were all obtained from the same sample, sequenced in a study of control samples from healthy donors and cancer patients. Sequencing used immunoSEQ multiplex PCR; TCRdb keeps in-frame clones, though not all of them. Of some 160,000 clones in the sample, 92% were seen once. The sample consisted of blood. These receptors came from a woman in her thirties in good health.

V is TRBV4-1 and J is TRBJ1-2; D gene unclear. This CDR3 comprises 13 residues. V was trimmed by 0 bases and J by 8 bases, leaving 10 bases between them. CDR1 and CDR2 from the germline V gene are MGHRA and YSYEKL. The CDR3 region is CASSQDSSGGYTF. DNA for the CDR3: TGCGCCAGCAGCCAAGACTCTTCAGGAGGCTACACCTTC.

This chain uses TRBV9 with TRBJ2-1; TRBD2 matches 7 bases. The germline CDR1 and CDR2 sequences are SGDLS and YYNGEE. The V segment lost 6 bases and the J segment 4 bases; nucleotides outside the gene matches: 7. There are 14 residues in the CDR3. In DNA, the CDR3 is TGTGCCAGCACACCCGGGACTACTTACAATGAGCAGTTCTTC. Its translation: CASTPGTTYNEQFF.

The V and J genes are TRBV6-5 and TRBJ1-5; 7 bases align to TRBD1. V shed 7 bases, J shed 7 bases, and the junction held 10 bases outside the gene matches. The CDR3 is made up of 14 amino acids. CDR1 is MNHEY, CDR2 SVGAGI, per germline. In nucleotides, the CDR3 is TGTGCCAGCAACCCGGACAGGCTGGGGCAGCCCCAGCATTTT. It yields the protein CASNPDRLGQPQHF.

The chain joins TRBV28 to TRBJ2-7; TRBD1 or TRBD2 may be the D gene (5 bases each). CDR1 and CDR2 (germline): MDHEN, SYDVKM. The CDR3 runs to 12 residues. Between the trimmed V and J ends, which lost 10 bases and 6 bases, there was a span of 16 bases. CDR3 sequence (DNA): TGTGCCATCTCGGGGCAGATCCCCGAGCAGTACTTC. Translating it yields CAISGQIPEQYF.

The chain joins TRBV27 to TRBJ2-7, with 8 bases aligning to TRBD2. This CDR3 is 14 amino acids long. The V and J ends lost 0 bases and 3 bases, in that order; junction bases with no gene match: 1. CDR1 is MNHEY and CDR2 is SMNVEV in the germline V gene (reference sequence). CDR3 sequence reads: CASSLSAGGYEQYF. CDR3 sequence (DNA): TGTGCCAGCAGTTTATCGGCGGGGGGCTACGAGCAGTACTTC.

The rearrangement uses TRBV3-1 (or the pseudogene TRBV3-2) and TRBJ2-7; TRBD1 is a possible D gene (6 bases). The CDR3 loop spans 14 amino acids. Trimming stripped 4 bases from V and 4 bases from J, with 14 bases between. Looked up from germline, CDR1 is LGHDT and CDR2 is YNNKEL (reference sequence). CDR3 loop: CASSRPGVQYEQYF. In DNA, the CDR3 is TGTGCCAGCAGCCGACCAGGGGTTCAATACGAGCAGTACTTC.

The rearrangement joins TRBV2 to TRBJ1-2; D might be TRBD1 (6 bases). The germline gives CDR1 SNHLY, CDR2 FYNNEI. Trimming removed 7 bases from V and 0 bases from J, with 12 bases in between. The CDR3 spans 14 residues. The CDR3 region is CASIRTDTNYGYTF. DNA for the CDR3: TGTGCCAGCATCCGGACAGATACTAACTATGGCTACACCTTC.

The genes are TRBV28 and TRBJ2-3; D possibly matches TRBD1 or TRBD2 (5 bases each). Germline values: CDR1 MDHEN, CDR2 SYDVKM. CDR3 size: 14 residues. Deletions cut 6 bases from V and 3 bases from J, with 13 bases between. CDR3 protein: CASRAGWETDTQYF. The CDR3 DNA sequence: TGTGCCAGCAGAGCAGGGTGGGAGACAGATACGCAGTATTTT. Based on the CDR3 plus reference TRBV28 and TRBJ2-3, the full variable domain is DVKVTQSSRYLVKRTGEKVFLECVQDMDHENMFWYRQDPGLGLRLIYFSYDVKMKEKGDIPEGYSVSREKKERFSLILESASTNQTSMYLCASRAGWETDTQYFGPGTRLTVL.

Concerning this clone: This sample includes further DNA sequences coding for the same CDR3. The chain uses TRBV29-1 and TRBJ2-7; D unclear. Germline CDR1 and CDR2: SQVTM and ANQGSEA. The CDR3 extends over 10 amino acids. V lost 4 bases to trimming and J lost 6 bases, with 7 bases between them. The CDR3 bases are TGCAGCGTTGGCGAGTCCGAGCAGTACTTC. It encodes CSVGESEQYF.

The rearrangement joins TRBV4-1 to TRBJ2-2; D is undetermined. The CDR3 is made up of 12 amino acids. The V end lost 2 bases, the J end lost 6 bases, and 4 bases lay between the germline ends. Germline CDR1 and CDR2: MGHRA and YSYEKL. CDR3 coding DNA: TGCGCCAGCAGCCAACAGGCCGGGGAGCTGTTTTTT. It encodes CASSQQAGELFF.

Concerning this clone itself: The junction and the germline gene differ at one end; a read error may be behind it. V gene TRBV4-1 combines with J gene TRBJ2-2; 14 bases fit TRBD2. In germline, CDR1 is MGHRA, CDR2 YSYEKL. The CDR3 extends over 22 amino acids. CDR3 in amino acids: CASSQGRIRLAGGSPNTGKLFF. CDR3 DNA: TGCGCCAGCAGCCAAGGCCGTATAAGACTAGCGGGAGGGTCCCCAAACACCGGGAAGCTGTTTTTT.

This chain's CDR3 is CASSPSQGYGYTF. The DNA for the CDR3 is TGTGCCAGCTCACCAAGCCAGGGCTATGGCTACACCTTC. The chain links TRBV18 to TRBJ1-2; D possibly corresponds to TRBD1 (5 bases). There are 13 residues in the CDR3. Trimming shortened V by 2 bases and J by 4 bases, and 8 bases separated the two germline ends. Per germline, CDR1 KGHSH and CDR2 LQKENI.

In DNA form, the CDR3 reads TGTGCCAGCAGCCCGACAGGGGGTGAAGGGCGCAATGAGCAGTTCTTC. Its translation: CASSPTGGEGRNEQFF. V usage is TRBV7-9 and J usage is TRBJ2-1; 9 bases map to TRBD1. The CDR3 sequence is 16 residues long. J was trimmed by 6 bases and V by 5 bases; bases with no gene match: 11. Germline values: CDR1 SEHNR, CDR2 FQNEAQ (reference sequence).

CDR3 bases: TGTGCCAGCTTACTGCCAGGGGGAGATGAGCAGTTCTTC. It is translated as CASLLPGGDEQFF. This sequence joins TRBV28 and TRBJ2-1; 7 bases line up with TRBD1. Trimming cost V 8 bases and J 8 bases; bases outside gene matches: 9. The CDR3 consists of 13 residues. From germline, CDR1 is MDHEN and CDR2 SYDVKM.

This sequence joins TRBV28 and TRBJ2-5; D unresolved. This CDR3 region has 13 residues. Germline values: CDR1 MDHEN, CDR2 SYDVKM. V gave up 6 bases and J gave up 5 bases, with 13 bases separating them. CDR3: CASRPTTRETQYF. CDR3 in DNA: TGTGCCAGCAGACCCACGACTCGGGAGACCCAGTACTTC.

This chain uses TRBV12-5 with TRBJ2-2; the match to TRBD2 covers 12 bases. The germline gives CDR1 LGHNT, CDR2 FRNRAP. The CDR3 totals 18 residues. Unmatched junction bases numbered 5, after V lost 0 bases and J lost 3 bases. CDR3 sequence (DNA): TGTGCTAGTGGTTTGGTACGGACTAGCGGGACCCACACCGGGGAGCTGTTTTTT. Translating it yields CASGLVRTSGTHTGELFF.

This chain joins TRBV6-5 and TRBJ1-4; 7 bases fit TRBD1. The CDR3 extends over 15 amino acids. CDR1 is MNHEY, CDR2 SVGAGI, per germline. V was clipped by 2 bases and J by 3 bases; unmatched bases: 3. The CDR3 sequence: CASSYADRANEKLFF. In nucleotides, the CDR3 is TGTGCCAGCAGTTACGCCGACAGGGCTAATGAAAAACTGTTTTTT.

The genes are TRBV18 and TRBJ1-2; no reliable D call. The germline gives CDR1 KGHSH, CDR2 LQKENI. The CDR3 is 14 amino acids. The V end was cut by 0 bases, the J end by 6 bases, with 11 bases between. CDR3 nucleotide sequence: TGTGCCAGCTCACCACCGGGCGGGGTGGATGGCTACACCTTC. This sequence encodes CASSPPGGVDGYTF.

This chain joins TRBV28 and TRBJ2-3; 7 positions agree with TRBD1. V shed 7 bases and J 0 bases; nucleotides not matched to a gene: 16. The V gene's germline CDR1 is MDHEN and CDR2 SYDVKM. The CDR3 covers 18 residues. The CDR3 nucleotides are TGTGCCAGCACTCCCAAACCAGGAACCAGGGGGAGCACAGATACGCAGTATTTT. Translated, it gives CASTPKPGTRGSTDTQYF. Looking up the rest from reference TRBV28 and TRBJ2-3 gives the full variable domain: DVKVTQSSRYLVKRTGEKVFLECVQDMDHENMFWYRQDPGLGLRLIYFSYDVKMKEKGDIPEGYSVSREKKERFSLILESASTNQTSMYLCASTPKPGTRGSTDTQYFGPGTRLTVL.

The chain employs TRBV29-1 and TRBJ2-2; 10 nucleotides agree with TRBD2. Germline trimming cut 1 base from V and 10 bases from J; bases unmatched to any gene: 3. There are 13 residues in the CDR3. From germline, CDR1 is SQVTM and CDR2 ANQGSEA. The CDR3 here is CSVEASGSMELFF. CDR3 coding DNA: TGCAGCGTTGAAGCTAGCGGGAGTATGGAGCTGTTTTTT.

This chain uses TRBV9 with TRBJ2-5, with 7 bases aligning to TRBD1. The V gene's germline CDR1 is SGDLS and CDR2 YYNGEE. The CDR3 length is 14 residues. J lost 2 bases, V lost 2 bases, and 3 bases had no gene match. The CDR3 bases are TGTGCCAGCAGCGTCTGGGACAGACAAGAGACCCAGTACTTC. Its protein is CASSVWDRQETQYF.